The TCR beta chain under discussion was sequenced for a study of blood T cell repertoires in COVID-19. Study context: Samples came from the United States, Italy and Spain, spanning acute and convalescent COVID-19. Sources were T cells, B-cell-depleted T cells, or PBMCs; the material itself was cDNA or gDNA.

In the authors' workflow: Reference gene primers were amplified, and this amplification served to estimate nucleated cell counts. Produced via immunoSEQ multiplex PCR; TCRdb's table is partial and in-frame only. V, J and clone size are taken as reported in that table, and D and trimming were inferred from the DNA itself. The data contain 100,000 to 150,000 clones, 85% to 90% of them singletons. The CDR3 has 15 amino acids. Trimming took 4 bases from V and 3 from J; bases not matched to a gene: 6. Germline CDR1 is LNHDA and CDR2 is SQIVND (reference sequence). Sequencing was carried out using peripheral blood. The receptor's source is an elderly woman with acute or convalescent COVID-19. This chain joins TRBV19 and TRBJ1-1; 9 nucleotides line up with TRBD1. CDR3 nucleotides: TGTGCCAGTAGTACCCCGGACAGGGGAGACACTGAAGCTTTCTTT. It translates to CASSTPDRGDTEAFF.